The TCR beta chain described here comes from a study of blood T cell repertoires in COVID-19. TCRdb's table, derived via immunoSEQ multiplex PCR, lists solely in-frame clones and lacks some. The table shows 300,000 or so clones, with about 89% occurring only once. This clone was counted once. Deletions cut 5 bases from V and 2 bases from J, with 10 bases between. There are 14 residues in the CDR3. Germline assignment: CDR1 SEHNR and CDR2 FQNEAQ (reference sequence). Sequences were obtained from peripheral blood. This clonotype originated in a man between 18 and 35 years old who had recovered from COVID-19. The chain employs TRBV7-9 and TRBJ2-4; TRBD2 might be the D (5 bases). The CDR3 DNA is TGTGCCAGCAGCCGGGAATCGTCCAAAAACATTCAGTACTTC. As protein: CASSRESSKNIQYF.